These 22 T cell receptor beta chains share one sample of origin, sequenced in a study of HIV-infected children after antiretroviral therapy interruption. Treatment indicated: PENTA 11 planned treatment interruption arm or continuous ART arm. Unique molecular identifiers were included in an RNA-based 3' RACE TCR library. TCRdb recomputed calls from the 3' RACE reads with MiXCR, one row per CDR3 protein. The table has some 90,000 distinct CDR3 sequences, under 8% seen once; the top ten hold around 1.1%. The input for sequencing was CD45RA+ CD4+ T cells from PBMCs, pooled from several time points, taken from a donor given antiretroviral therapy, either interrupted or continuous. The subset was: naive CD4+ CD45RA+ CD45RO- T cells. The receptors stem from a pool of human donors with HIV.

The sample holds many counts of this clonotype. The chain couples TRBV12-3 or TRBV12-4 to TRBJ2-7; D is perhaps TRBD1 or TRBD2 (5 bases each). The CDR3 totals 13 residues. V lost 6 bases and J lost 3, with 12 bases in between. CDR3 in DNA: TGTGCCAGCAGCCCCGGGACGGACTACGAGCAGTACTTC. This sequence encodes CASSPGTDYEQYF.

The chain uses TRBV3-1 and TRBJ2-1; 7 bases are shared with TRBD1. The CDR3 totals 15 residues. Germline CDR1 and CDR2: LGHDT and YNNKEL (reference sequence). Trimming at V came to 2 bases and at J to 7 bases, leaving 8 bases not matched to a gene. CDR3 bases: TGTGCCAGCAGCCAAACGACAGGGAGTGTAAATGAGCAGTTCTTC. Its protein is CASSQTTGSVNEQFF.

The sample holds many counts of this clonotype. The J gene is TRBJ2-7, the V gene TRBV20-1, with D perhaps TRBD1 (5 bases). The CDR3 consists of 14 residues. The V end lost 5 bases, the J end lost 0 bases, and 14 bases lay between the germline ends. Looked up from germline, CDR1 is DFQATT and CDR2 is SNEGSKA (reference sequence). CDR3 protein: CSALGQYSSYEQYF. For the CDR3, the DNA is TGCAGTGCTCTGGGGCAGTATAGCTCCTACGAGCAGTACTTC.

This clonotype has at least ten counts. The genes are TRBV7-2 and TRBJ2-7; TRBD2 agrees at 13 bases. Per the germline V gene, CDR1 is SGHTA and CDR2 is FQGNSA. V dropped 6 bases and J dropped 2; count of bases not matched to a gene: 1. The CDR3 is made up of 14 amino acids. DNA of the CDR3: TGTGCCAGCAGGGGACTAGCGGGGACCTACGAGCAGTACTTC. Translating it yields CASRGLAGTYEQYF.

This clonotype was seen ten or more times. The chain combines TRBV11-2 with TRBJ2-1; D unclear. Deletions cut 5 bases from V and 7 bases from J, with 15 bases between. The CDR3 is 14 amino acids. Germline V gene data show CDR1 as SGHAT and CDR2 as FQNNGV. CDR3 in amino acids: CASSPLPPGNEQFF. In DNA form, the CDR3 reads TGTGCCAGCAGCCCCCTCCCCCCGGGTAATGAGCAGTTCTTC.

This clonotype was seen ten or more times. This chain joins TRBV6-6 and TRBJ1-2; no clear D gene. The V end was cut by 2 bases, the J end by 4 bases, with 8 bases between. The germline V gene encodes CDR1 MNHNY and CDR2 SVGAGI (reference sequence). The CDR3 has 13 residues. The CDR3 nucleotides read TGTGCCAGCAGTTACAGGTCCTTCTATGGCTACACCTTC. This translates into CASSYRSFYGYTF.

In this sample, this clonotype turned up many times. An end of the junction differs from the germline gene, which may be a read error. The CDR3 DNA reads as TGTGCTAGCAGCTTGGACCGATCCAATGAGCAGTTCTTC. Translating it yields CASSLDRSNEQFF. The V and J genes are TRBV7-7 and TRBJ2-1, with D uncertain. The CDR3 is 13 amino acids. Germline loops: CDR1 SSHAT, CDR2 FNYEAQ (reference sequence). The full variable domain, with the rest looked up from reference TRBV7-7 and TRBJ2-1, is GAGVSQSPRYKVTKRGQDVTLRCDPISSHATLYWYQQALGQGPEFLTYFNYEAQPDKSGLPSDRFSAERPEGSISTLTIQRTEQRDSAMYRCASSLDRSNEQFFGPGTRLTVL.

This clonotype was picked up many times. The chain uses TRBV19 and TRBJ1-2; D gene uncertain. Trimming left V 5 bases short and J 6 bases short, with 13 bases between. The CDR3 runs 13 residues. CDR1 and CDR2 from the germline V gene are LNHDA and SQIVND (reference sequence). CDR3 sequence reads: CASSPPWADGYTF. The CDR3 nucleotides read TGTGCCAGTAGTCCTCCTTGGGCGGATGGCTACACCTTC.

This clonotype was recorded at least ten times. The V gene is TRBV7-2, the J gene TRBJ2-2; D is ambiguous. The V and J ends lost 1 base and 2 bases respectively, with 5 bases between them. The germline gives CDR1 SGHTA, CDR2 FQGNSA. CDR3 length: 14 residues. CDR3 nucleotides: TGTGCCAGCAGCTTAGACAGAAACACCGGGGAGCTGTTTTTT. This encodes CASSLDRNTGELFF. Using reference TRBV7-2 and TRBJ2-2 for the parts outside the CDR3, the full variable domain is GAGVSQSPSNKVTEKGKDVELRCDPISGHTALYWYRQSLGQGLEFLIYFQGNSAPDKSGLPSDRFSAERTGGSVSTLTIQRTQQEDSAVYLCASSLDRNTGELFFGEGSRLTVL.

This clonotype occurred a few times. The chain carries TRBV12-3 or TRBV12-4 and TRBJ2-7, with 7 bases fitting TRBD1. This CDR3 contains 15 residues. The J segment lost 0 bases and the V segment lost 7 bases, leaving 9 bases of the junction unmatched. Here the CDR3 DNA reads TGTGCCAGCACCCGGGGACAGTTGAGCTCCTACGAGCAGTACTTC. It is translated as CASTRGQLSSYEQYF.

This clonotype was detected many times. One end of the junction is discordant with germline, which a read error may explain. The CDR3 reads CASTLGRLGAWNTEAFF. For the CDR3, the DNA is TGTGCCAGCACTTTAGGAAGGTTAGGGGCCTGGAACACTGAAGCTTTCTTT. The V and J genes are TRBV12-3 or TRBV12-4 and TRBJ1-1; D might be TRBD1 (5 bases). The CDR3 loop spans 17 amino acids.

The CDR3 region is CSAPGALHLDEQFF. The CDR3 DNA sequence: TGCAGTGCACCAGGGGCGCTCCATTTAGATGAGCAGTTCTTC. The V call is TRBV20-1, the J call TRBJ2-1; a possible D gene is TRBD1 (6 bases). V was trimmed by 6 bases and J by 8 bases, leaving 20 bases between them. This CDR3 has 14 residues. Germline CDR1 reads DFQATT; CDR2 reads SNEGSKA (reference sequence).

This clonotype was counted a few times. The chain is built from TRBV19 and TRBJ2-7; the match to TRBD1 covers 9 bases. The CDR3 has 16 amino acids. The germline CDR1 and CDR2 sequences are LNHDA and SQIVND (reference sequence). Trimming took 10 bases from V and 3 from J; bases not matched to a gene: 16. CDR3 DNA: TGTGCCACTCGCTATTTGGACAGGGGATGGAGCTACGAGCAGTACTTC. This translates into CATRYLDRGWSYEQYF.

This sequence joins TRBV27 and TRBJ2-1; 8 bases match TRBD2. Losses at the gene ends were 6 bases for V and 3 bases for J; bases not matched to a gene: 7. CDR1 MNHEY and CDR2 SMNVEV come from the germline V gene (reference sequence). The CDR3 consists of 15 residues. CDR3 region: CASSRAGAHYNEQFF. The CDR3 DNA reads TGTGCCAGCAGCAGAGCGGGGGCCCACTACAATGAGCAGTTCTTC.

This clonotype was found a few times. The CDR3 nucleotides read TGTGCCATCAGTGAGATGAGGGCAGCCTATGGCTACACCTTC. Its translation is CAISEMRAAYGYTF. The chain is built from TRBV10-3 and TRBJ1-2; the D is unclear. This CDR3 comprises 14 residues. The germline V gene has CDR1 ENHRY and CDR2 SYGVKD. V was pared by 2 bases and J by 4 bases, with 11 bases between.

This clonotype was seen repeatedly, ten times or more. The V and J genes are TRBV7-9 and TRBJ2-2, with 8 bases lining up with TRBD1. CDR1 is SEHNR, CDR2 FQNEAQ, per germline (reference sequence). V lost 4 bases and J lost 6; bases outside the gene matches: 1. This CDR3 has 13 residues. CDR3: CASSSQGAGELFF. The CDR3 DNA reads TGTGCCAGCAGCTCACAGGGGGCCGGGGAGCTGTTTTTT.

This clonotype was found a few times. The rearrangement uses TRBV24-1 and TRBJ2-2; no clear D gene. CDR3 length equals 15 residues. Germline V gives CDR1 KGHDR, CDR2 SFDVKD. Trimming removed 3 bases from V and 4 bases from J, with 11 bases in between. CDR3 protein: CATSDPDVSTGELFF. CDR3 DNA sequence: TGTGCCACCAGTGATCCAGATGTGAGCACCGGGGAGCTGTTTTTT.

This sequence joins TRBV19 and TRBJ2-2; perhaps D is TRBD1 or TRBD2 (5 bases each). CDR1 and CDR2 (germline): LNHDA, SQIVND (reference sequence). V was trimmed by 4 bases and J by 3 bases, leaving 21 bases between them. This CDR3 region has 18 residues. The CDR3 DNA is TGTGCCAGTAGTACGCACCCGCAATCCGGGGCCCACACCGGGGAGCTGTTTTTT. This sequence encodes CASSTHPQSGAHTGELFF.

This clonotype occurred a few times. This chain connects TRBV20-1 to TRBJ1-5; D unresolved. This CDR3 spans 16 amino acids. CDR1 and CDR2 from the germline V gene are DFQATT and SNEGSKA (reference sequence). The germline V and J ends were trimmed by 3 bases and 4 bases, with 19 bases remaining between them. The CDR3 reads CSASPPQPAGNQPQHF. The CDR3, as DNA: TGCAGTGCTAGCCCCCCTCAGCCGGCGGGGAATCAGCCCCAGCATTTT.

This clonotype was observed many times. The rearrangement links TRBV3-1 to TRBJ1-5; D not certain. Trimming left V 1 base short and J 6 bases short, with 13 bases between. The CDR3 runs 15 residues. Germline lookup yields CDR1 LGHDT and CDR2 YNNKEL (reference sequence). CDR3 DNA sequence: TGTGCCAGCAGCCAAGGACCCAATAGTCGTCAGCCCCAGCATTTT. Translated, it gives CASSQGPNSRQPQHF.

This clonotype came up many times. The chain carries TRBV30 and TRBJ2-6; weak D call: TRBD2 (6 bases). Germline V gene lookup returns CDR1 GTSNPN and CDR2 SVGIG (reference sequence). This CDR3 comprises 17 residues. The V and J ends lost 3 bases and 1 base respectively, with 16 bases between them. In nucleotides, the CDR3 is TGTGCCTGGAGCCGGGGGAAAATCGGATCTGGGGCCAACGTCCTGACTTTC. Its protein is CAWSRGKIGSGANVLTF. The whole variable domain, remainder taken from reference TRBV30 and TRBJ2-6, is SQTIHQWPATLVQPVGSPLSLECTVEGTSNPNLYWYRQAAGRGLQLLFYSVGIGQISSEVPQNLSASRPQDRQFILSSKKLLLSDSGFYLCAWSRGKIGSGANVLTFGAGSRLTVL.

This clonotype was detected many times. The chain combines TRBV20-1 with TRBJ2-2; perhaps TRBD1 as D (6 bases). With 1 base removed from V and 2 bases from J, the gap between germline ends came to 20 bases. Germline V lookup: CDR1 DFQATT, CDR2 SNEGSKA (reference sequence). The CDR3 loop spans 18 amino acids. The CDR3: CSARASSGTLFNTGELFF. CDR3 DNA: TGCAGTGCTAGAGCGAGCTCCGGGACACTATTTAACACCGGGGAGCTGTTTTTT.